This T cell receptor (beta chain) was recovered during a study of T cells in Graves' hyperthyroidism and ophthalmopathy. Study as a whole: Any treatment followed the collection of peripheral blood at initial diagnosis.

Per germline, CDR1 MNHNS and CDR2 SASEGT. This CDR3 region has 15 residues. V trimming: 7 bases; J trimming: 5 bases; junction bases outside the gene matches: 11. General study findings and limits: Prediction of ophthalmopathy progression came a median roughly 6.6 months pre-onset.

About this clonotype: The target antigen is unknown.

RNA transcripts served as the template for amplifying TCR beta CDR3 regions. Primed by the HTBI set, a first-round RT-PCR was run on the TCR CDR3. MiXCR was run by TCRdb on the multiplex PCR reads, yielding one entry per CDR3 protein. The sample includes 450,000 to 600,000 distinct CDR3 sequences, 15% to 20% of them seen just once. This chain joins TRBV6-1 and TRBJ2-1; 7 nucleotides match TRBD2. This sequence originates from a man in his forties or fifties with Graves' ophthalmopathy. The sequenced sample consisted of blood. The CDR3 DNA follows: TGTGCCAGCAACTTAGGACTAGTTCGGAACAATGAGCAGTTCTTC. Encoded protein: CASNLGLVRNNEQFF.